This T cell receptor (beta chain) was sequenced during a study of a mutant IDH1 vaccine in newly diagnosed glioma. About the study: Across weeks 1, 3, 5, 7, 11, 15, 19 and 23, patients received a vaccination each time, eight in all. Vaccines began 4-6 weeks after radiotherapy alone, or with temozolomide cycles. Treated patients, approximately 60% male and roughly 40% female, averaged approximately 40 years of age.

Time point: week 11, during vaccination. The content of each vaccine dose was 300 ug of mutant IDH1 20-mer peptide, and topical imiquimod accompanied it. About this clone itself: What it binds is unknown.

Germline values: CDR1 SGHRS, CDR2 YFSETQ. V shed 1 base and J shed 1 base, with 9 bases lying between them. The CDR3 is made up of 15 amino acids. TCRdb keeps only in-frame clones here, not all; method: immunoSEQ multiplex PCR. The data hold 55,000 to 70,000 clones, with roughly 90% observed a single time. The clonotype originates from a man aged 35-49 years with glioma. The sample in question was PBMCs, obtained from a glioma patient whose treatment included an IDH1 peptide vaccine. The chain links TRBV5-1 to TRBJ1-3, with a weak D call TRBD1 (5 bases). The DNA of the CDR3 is TGCGCCAGCAGCTTGTTCGGGGGATCTGGAAACACCATATATTTT. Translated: CASSLFGGSGNTIYF.